The 8 T cell receptor beta chains reported below all come from one sample, sequenced in a study of T-cell reconstitution after alpha-beta-depleted transplantation in children. Preparation of the TCRbeta library was carried out with unique molecular identifiers. TCRdb reanalysed the PCR reads using MiXCR and keeps one entry per CDR3 protein. The sample gives 400,000 to 550,000 distinct CDR3 sequences, about 11% of which show up once; around 2% is in the top ten. Sequenced material: PBMCs, taken before TCRalphabeta/CD19-depleted stem cell transplant. The receptors were gathered from a child aged 2-15 years with inherited bone marrow failure, due to receive a stem cell transplant.

This clonotype was seen ten or more times. The chain links TRBV4-3 to TRBJ2-3; 13 bases map to TRBD2. Trimming at V came to 0 bases and at J to 4 bases, leaving 4 bases not matched to a gene. The CDR3 is made up of 17 amino acids. Germline V gene sequence: CDR1 LGHNA, CDR2 YSLEER. The CDR3 loop reads CASSQEVGLAGPDTQYF. In DNA, the CDR3 is TGCGCCAGCAGCCAAGAGGTGGGACTAGCGGGACCAGATACGCAGTATTTT.

This clonotype appeared many times. The genes are TRBV5-1 and TRBJ2-1, with 11 bases aligning to TRBD2. Trimming removed 3 bases from V and 6 bases from J; junction bases left unmatched: 8. CDR1 and CDR2 from the germline V gene are SGHRS and YFSETQ. The length of the CDR3 is 16 residues. CDR3 loop: CASSWVAGGPGNEQFF. CDR3 in DNA: TGCGCCAGCAGCTGGGTAGCGGGAGGGCCTGGCAATGAGCAGTTCTTC.

Turning to this clonotype: Being one base from a much bigger clone, this may be a read error. The chain combines TRBV27 with TRBJ2-5, with 7 positions matching TRBD1. This CDR3 is built from 13 residues. Germline V gene lookup returns CDR1 MNHEY and CDR2 SMNVEV (reference sequence). In DNA form, the CDR3 reads TGTGTCAGCAGTTTATTGGGGGACAGACCGTACTACTTC. Amino acids: CVSSLLGDRPYYF.

The J gene is TRBJ2-5, the V gene TRBV20-1; a possible D gene is TRBD2 (5 bases). The CDR3 runs 12 residues. Trimming left V 3 bases short and J 6 bases short, with 11 bases between. CDR1 and CDR2 from the germline V gene are DFQATT and SNEGSKA (reference sequence). CDR3 in amino acids: CSASGHGKTQYF. The CDR3 region has the DNA TGCAGTGCTAGTGGGCACGGGAAGACCCAGTACTTC.

There are a few counts of this clonotype. J is TRBJ2-6 and V is TRBV5-6; D might be TRBD1 (6 bases). Germline V CDR1 and CDR2: SGHDT, YYEEEE. This CDR3 has 17 residues. V gave up 6 bases and J gave up 0 bases, with 16 bases separating them. The CDR3 DNA reads TGTGCCAGCAATCCTTCGGGACATCTCTCTGGGGCCAACGTCCTGACTTTC. It translates to CASNPSGHLSGANVLTF. Combining the CDR3 with reference TRBV5-6 and TRBJ2-6 gives the whole variable domain DAGVTQSPTHLIKTRGQQVTLRCSPKSGHDTVSWYQQALGQGPQFIFQYYEEEERQRGNFPDRFSGHQFPNYSSELNVNALLLGDSALYLCASNPSGHLSGANVLTFGAGSRLTVL.

This clonotype was found a few times. This sequence joins TRBV20-1 and TRBJ2-1; no firm D call. Trimming took off 5 bases at V and 0 bases at J, with 11 bases between the two ends. Germline CDR1 is DFQATT and CDR2 is SNEGSKA (reference sequence). CDR3 length: 14 residues. The CDR3 coding sequence is TGCAGTGCTCCCGACTTAAGCTCCTACAATGAGCAGTTCTTC. As protein: CSAPDLSSYNEQFF.

The chain recombines TRBV20-1 with TRBJ2-7, with TRBD2 matching 13 bases. CDR1 is DFQATT, CDR2 SNEGSKA, per germline (reference sequence). With 4 bases clipped from V and 2 bases from J, the junction kept 8 bases outside the gene matches. This CDR3 comprises 16 residues. The CDR3 nucleotides are TGCAGTGCTACCGGGACTAGCGGGAATAGACCCTACGAGCAGTACTTC. Translating it yields CSATGTSGNRPYEQYF.

This clonotype was recorded at least ten times. V usage is TRBV5-1 and J usage is TRBJ1-1, with 7 positions matching TRBD1. With 2 bases clipped from V and 0 bases from J, the junction kept 7 bases outside the gene matches. Germline V gene data show CDR1 as SGHRS and CDR2 as YFSETQ. The CDR3 length is 16 residues. CDR3 residues: CASSLPGGLMNTEAFF. The CDR3 DNA reads TGCGCCAGCAGCTTACCAGGGGGTTTGATGAACACTGAAGCTTTCTTT.